A selection of T cell receptor beta chains follows, all from one sample in a study of control samples from healthy donors and cancer patients. The repertoire was sequenced with immunoSEQ multiplex PCR; TCRdb's copy has only in-frame clones and lacks some. Among over 70,000 clones, 85% to 90% were seen once, and the ten largest hold roughly a tenth. Material for sequencing was PBMCs. The receptors were sampled from a woman in her 50s with colorectal cancer. The CDR3 runs from the conserved cysteine through the conserved F or W. A D gene is named only where the DNA matches it firmly. Some rows mark clone size as missing; the rest say once, few, many or name a class of expanded clone.

d_gene | j_gene | v_gene | abundance | CDR3nt | CDR3aa
. | TRBJ1-2 | TRBV3-1/TRBV3-2 | . | TGTGCCAGCAGCCAAGGGGTTTGGAACTATGGCTACACCTTC | CASSQGVWNYGYTF
TRBD1 | TRBJ1-5 | TRBV7-2 | once | TGTGCCAGCAGCCCAGGACAGGGGTTAGGAAATCAGCCCCAGCATTTT | CASSPGQGLGNQPQHF
TRBD2 | TRBJ2-2 | TRBV9 | once | TGTGCCAGCAGCGGGACTAGCGGGCTCCCCGGGGAGCTGTTTTTT | CASSGTSGLPGELFF
TRBD1 | TRBJ1-2 | TRBV2 | . | TGTGCCAGCAACGGACAGGGGGCTGACTATGGCTACACCTTC | CASNGQGADYGYTF
. | TRBJ1-1 | TRBV6-5 | few | TGTGCCAGCAATCGTAGGACTGAAGCTTTCTTT | CASNRRTEAFF
. | TRBJ1-2 | TRBV10-2 | . | TGCGCCAGCAGAAGGGACGACTATGGCTACACCTTC | CASRRDDYGYTF
. | TRBJ2-5 | TRBV3-1/TRBV3-2 | . | TGTGCCAGCAGCCAAGCGGACAAGCAAGAGACCCAGTACTTC | CASSQADKQETQYF
. | TRBJ1-6 | TRBV21-1 | . | TGTGCCAGCAGCACTCCAGACAGGATCGGTTCACCCCTCCACTTT | CASSTPDRIGSPLHF
TRBD2 | TRBJ2-1 | TRBV7-2 | . | TGTGCCAGCAGCTTAGCCCGCCAGACTAGCGGGGGGGCGAGGGGAAATGAGCAGTTCTTC | CASSLARQTSGGARGNEQFF
. | TRBJ1-1 | TRBV6-5 | . | TGTGCCAGCAGTTACTCAGGGCTGGTGAACACTGAAGCTTTCTTT | CASSYSGLVNTEAFF
. | TRBJ1-5 | TRBV12-3/TRBV12-4 | . | TGTGCCAGCAGTTTAGATGGGGGCCAGCCCCAGCATTTT | CASSLDGGQPQHF
TRBD1 | TRBJ1-2 | TRBV18 | . | TGTGCCAGCTCACTCGACAGGGTAGCCTATGGCTACACCTTC | CASSLDRVAYGYTF
. | TRBJ1-6 | TRBV7-2 | . | TGTGCCAGCAGCTGGGACCTTAAGAGGAATTCACCCCTCCACTTT | CASSWDLKRNSPLHF
TRBD1 | TRBJ1-2 | TRBV5-1 | . | TGCGCCAGCAGCTTCTCCCGGGACAGGAGTAACTATGGCTACACCTTC | CASSFSRDRSNYGYTF
. | TRBJ1-1 | TRBV10-3 | . | TGTGCCATCAGTCTTGGAGGGTCCAACACTGAAGCTTTCTTT | CAISLGGSNTEAFF
. | TRBJ2-1 | TRBV4-1 | . | TGCGCCAGCAGCCAAGTAGGTCCCGAAGGCATGAAGCAGTTCTTC | CASSQVGPEGMKQFF
. | TRBJ1-1 | TRBV30 | . | TGTGCCTGGAGTTCGACAGTTGCTGAAGCTTTCTTT | CAWSSTVAEAFF
. | TRBJ1-5 | TRBV4-3 | . | TGCGCCAGCAGCCAAGATTATAGCAATCAGCCCCAGCATTTT | CASSQDYSNQPQHF
. | TRBJ2-5 | TRBV6-4 | . | TGTGCCAAACATTCGGTCTTGCCGGGGAAAGAGACCCAGTACTTC | CAKHSVLPGKETQYF
. | TRBJ1-2 | TRBV7-2 | . | TGTGCCAGCAGCCCTACCGGGACTGACTATGGCTACACCTTC | CASSPTGTDYGYTF